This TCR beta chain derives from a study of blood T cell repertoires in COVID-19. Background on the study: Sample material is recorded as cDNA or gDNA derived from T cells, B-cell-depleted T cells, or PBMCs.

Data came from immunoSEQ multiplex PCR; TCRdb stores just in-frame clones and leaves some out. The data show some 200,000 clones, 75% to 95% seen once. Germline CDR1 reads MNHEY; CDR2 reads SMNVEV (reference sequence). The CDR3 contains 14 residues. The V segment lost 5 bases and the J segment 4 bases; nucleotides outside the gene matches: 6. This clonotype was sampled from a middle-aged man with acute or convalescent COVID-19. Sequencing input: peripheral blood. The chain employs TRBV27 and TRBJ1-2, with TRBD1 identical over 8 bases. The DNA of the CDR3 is TGTGCCAGCAGTCCGGACAGGGTGGCCTATGGCTACACCTTC. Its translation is CASSPDRVAYGYTF.